Presented here are 13 T cell receptor beta chains from one specimen sequenced in a study of blood T cell repertoires in COVID-19. Clones were sequenced by immunoSEQ multiplex PCR, and TCRdb holds only the in-frame ones, with some missing. Here the sample spans around 69,000 clones, roughly 84% being singletons. Sequences were obtained from peripheral blood. All receptors derive from a man aged 50 to 60 with active COVID-19.

The chain is built from TRBV5-1 and TRBJ2-7; TRBD1 might be the D (6 bases). Deletions cut 0 bases from V and 4 bases from J, with 11 bases between. The CDR3 runs to 14 residues. Germline CDR1 reads SGHRS; CDR2 reads YFSETQ. The chain's CDR3 is CASSLVQGTYEQYF. The CDR3 region has the DNA TGCGCCAGCAGCTTGGTACAGGGAACTTACGAGCAGTACTTC.

V gene TRBV20-1 combines with J gene TRBJ1-6, with D possibly being TRBD1 (6 bases). The germline V gene has CDR1 DFQATT and CDR2 SNEGSKA (reference sequence). This CDR3 contains 16 residues. Trimming stripped 3 bases from V and 8 bases from J, with 20 bases between. CDR3 sequence: CSASYHQGQVDSPLHF. DNA for the CDR3: TGCAGTGCTAGTTATCATCAGGGGCAGGTAGATTCACCCCTCCACTTT.

Only one count was recorded for this clone. The chain has TRBV7-9 and TRBJ2-3; unclear D gene. The CDR3 is made up of 12 amino acids. Germline V gene data show CDR1 as SEHNR and CDR2 as FQNEAQ (reference sequence). The V and J ends lost 5 bases and 2 bases respectively, with 5 bases between them. The CDR3 is CASSQDTDTQYF. CDR3 in DNA: TGTGCCAGCAGCCAGGACACAGATACGCAGTATTTT.

This chain links TRBV5-1 with TRBJ2-7; 7 bases agree with TRBD1. Unmatched junction bases numbered 0, after V lost 0 bases and J lost 0 bases. From germline, CDR1 is SGHRS and CDR2 YFSETQ. The length of the CDR3 is 14 residues. CDR3 DNA: TGCGCCAGCAGCTTGGAGGGGGCCTCCTACGAGCAGTACTTC. Its translation is CASSLEGASYEQYF.

The chain combines TRBV5-6 with TRBJ2-7; D might be TRBD2 (6 bases). The V gene's germline CDR1 is SGHDT and CDR2 YYEEEE. The CDR3 has 14 amino acids. V dropped 0 bases and J dropped 6 bases, with 13 bases sitting between them. The CDR3: CASSLVAGRGEQYF. In DNA, the CDR3 is TGTGCCAGCAGCTTGGTAGCCGGGCGGGGCGAGCAGTACTTC.

This chain uses TRBV14 with TRBJ1-2; TRBD1 agrees at 7 bases. CDR3 length: 16 residues. V trimming: 4 bases; J trimming: 2 bases; junction bases outside the gene matches: 10. Germline V gene sequence: CDR1 SGHDN, CDR2 FVKESK. CDR3 amino acids: CASSLPGTASNYGYTF. The CDR3 coding sequence is TGTGCCAGCAGCCTACCGGGGACAGCCTCGAACTATGGCTACACCTTC.

The V and J genes are TRBV24-1 and TRBJ2-7; D is ambiguous. This CDR3 is 12 amino acids long. Germline CDR1 and CDR2: KGHDR and SFDVKD. Trimming cost V 7 bases and J 4 bases, with 10 bases left between them. CDR3 residues: CATRRSSYEQYF. CDR3 sequence (DNA): TGTGCCACCAGGCGTTCCTCGTACGAGCAGTACTTC.

The rearrangement joins TRBV7-9 to TRBJ2-3, with 9 nucleotides matching TRBD2. V was clipped by 4 bases and J by 3 bases; unmatched bases: 8. CDR3 length: 16 residues. Germline V gene data show CDR1 as SEHNR and CDR2 as FQNEAQ (reference sequence). CDR3 amino acids: CASSSLTSGETDTQYF. The CDR3, as DNA: TGTGCCAGCAGCTCCTTGACTAGCGGAGAGACAGATACGCAGTATTTT.

The chain employs TRBV9 and TRBJ2-7; 10 positions agree with TRBD1. The CDR3 runs 14 residues. Trimming cost V 3 bases and J 3 bases; bases outside gene matches: 3. Germline loops: CDR1 SGDLS, CDR2 YYNGEE. The CDR3 loop is CASSEGTGVYEQYF. CDR3 nucleotides: TGTGCCAGCAGCGAGGGGACAGGGGTCTACGAGCAGTACTTC.

The J gene is TRBJ1-1, the V gene TRBV4-1, with D maybe TRBD1 (6 bases). Germline V gives CDR1 MGHRA, CDR2 YSYEKL. Trimming shortened V by 6 bases and J by 0 bases, and 11 bases separated the two germline ends. This CDR3 has 14 amino acids. CDR3: CASRLGALNTEAFF. The CDR3 DNA follows: TGCGCCAGCAGACTGGGGGCTTTGAACACTGAAGCTTTCTTT.

V gene TRBV11-3 combines with J gene TRBJ1-1, with 8 nucleotides matching TRBD1. This CDR3 has 13 amino acids. V was clipped by 5 bases and J by 4 bases; unmatched bases: 3. In germline, CDR1 is SGHNT, CDR2 YENEEA. DNA for the CDR3: TGTGCCAGCAGCCTCGGACAGGGCACTGAAGCTTTCTTT. Amino acid sequence: CASSLGQGTEAFF.

This sequence joins TRBV15 and TRBJ2-3; the D gene is possibly TRBD1 (5 bases). Germline-derived CDR1 and CDR2 are LNHNV and YYDKDF (reference sequence). The CDR3 has 13 residues. Trimming stripped 3 bases from V and 6 bases from J, with 10 bases between. The CDR3 region has the DNA TGTGCCACCAGCAGTCGGAAGGGGGATACGCAGTATTTT. It specifies CATSSRKGDTQYF.

The chain recombines TRBV20-1 with TRBJ1-2; D is unclear. This CDR3 spans 11 amino acids. CDR1 and CDR2 from the germline V gene are DFQATT and SNEGSKA (reference sequence). V lost 5 bases, J lost 2 bases, and 6 bases lay in between. The CDR3 here is CSAPVNYGYTF. The CDR3 coding sequence is TGCAGTGCTCCCGTGAACTATGGCTACACCTTC.